A single sample gave rise to the 19 T cell receptor beta chains below, sequenced in a study of CD8 T cells in ankylosing spondylitis. TCRdb re-derived calls from the 5' RACE reads in MiXCR, one entry per CDR3 protein. The table has fewer than 200,000 distinct CDR3 sequences, 15% to 20% seen once; the top ten hold roughly 4.5%. Sequencing was performed on blood, either unsorted or a sorted T cell fraction (not recorded which). The receptors were gathered from a male donor under 30 with ankylosing spondylitis or in good health (not recorded which).

V is TRBV27 and J is TRBJ2-7; TRBD1 aligns across 11 bases. The ends lost 5 bases at V and 5 bases at J; junction bases unmatched: 8. The CDR3 consists of 15 residues. CDR1 MNHEY and CDR2 SMNVEV come from the germline V gene (reference sequence). The CDR3, as DNA: TGTGCCAGCAGTCCCGGACAGGGGGCTTACGACGAGCAGTACTTC. This sequence encodes CASSPGQGAYDEQYF.

This clonotype occurred many times. The chain joins TRBV6-2 or TRBV6-3 to TRBJ2-4; D gene ambiguous. The CDR3 runs 16 residues. CDR1 is MNHEY and CDR2 is SVGEGT in the germline V gene. Trimming took off 2 bases at V and 0 bases at J, with 11 bases between the two ends. This CDR3 reads CASSYEYRLAKNIQYF. CDR3 DNA sequence: TGTGCCAGCAGTTACGAGTACAGACTAGCCAAAAACATTCAGTACTTC.

This clonotype has a handful of counts. The CDR3 region is CSVDQTGNTGELFF. CDR3 bases: TGCAGCGTTGACCAGACAGGGAACACCGGGGAGCTGTTTTTT. V is TRBV29-1 and J is TRBJ2-2; possible D gene TRBD1, 6 bases. The CDR3 totals 14 residues. Germline V gene lookup returns CDR1 SQVTM and CDR2 ANQGSEA. Trimming left V 3 bases short and J 1 base short, with 9 bases between.

The chain has TRBV29-1 and TRBJ1-2; D is ambiguous. Trimming left V 4 bases short and J 2 bases short, with 2 bases between. CDR3 length: 10 amino acids. CDR1 is SQVTM and CDR2 is ANQGSEA in the germline V gene. This chain's CDR3 is CSVANYGYTF. The CDR3 DNA reads as TGCAGCGTTGCGAACTATGGCTACACCTTC.

This clonotype was observed at least ten times. The V call is TRBV29-1, the J call TRBJ2-7; a possible D gene is TRBD2 (5 bases). The germline V and J ends were trimmed by 5 bases and 4 bases, with 12 bases remaining between them. Germline values: CDR1 SQVTM, CDR2 ANQGSEA. CDR3 length: 12 residues. The CDR3 is CSVRAGFYEQYF. In DNA, the CDR3 is TGCAGCGTTAGGGCGGGTTTTTACGAGCAGTACTTC.

There are many counts of this clonotype. V and J are TRBV12-3 or TRBV12-4 and TRBJ2-7; D unresolved. The CDR3 has 12 residues. V lost 6 bases, J lost 6 bases, and 12 bases lay in between. CDR3 sequence reads: CASRAGWGEQYV. CDR3 in DNA: TGTGCCAGCAGGGCTGGTTGGGGCGAGCAGTACGTC.

This clonotype was recorded many times. This chain uses TRBV27 with TRBJ2-7; 9 bases map to TRBD1. The CDR3 is 13 residues long. V lost 8 bases, J lost 2 bases, and 4 bases stayed unmatched. Germline V gene data show CDR1 as MNHEY and CDR2 as SMNVEV (reference sequence). The CDR3 sequence: CASGQGPTYEQYF. The CDR3 coding sequence is TGTGCCAGCGGACAGGGGCCGACCTACGAGCAGTACTTC.

The chain couples TRBV7-6 to TRBJ2-5, with TRBD2 matching over 7 bases. The J segment lost 5 bases and the V segment lost 2 bases, leaving 8 bases of the junction unmatched. This CDR3 comprises 15 residues. Germline CDR1 reads SGHVS; CDR2 reads FNYEAQ. The CDR3 reads CASSLLGGGQETQYF. For the CDR3, the DNA is TGTGCCAGCAGCTTATTGGGGGGAGGGCAGGAGACCCAGTACTTC. Full variable domain (rest looked up from reference TRBV7-6 and TRBJ2-5): GAGVSQSPRYKVTKRGQDVALRCDPISGHVSLYWYRQALGQGPEFLTYFNYEAQQDKSGLPNDRFSAERPEGSISTLTIQRTEQRDSAMYRCASSLLGGGQETQYFGPGTRLLVL.

This sequence joins TRBV5-1 and TRBJ2-3; 10 bases map to TRBD2. The germline V gene has CDR1 SGHRS and CDR2 YFSETQ. The CDR3 runs to 15 residues. The junction had 4 bases not matched to a gene; V was cut back by 4 bases and J by 2 bases. The CDR3 DNA is TGCGCCAGCAGCGGCGGACTAGCGGCCACAGATACGCAGTATTTT. Translated, it gives CASSGGLAATDTQYF.

In regard to this clonotype: Given a much more abundant clone one base away, this may be a read error. The chain carries TRBV5-6 and TRBJ1-1; 8 nucleotides align to TRBD1. In germline, CDR1 is SGHDT, CDR2 YYEEEE. The CDR3 is 15 residues long. V lost 3 bases to trimming and J lost 6 bases; unmatched junction nucleotides: 10. CDR3 DNA sequence: TGTGCCAGCAGCTATAACAGGGGGATAATGCCTGAAGCTTTCTTT. Translated, it gives CASSYNRGIMPEAFF.

The table lists this clonotype with many counts. The V call is TRBV2, the J call TRBJ2-2; D unresolved. The ends were cut back, 7 bases at V and 0 bases at J, with 9 bases in the middle. The CDR3 consists of 14 residues. Germline lookup yields CDR1 SNHLY and CDR2 FYNNEI. CDR3 DNA sequence: TGTGCCAGCATCCCGGGCTCGAACACCGGGGAGCTGTTTTTT. It encodes CASIPGSNTGELFF. Full variable domain (remainder filled in from reference TRBV2 and TRBJ2-2): EPEVTQTPSHQVTQMGQEVILRCVPISNHLYFYWYRQILGQKVEFLVSFYNNEISEKSEIFDDQFSVERPDGSNFTLKIRSTKLEDSAMYFCASIPGSNTGELFFGEGSRLTVL.

This clonotype was detected many times. This chain joins TRBV12-3 or TRBV12-4 and TRBJ1-5, with D perhaps matching TRBD1 (6 bases). This CDR3 contains 14 residues. Trimming cost V 4 bases and J 5 bases, with 12 bases left between them. The CDR3 here is CASSSGHGHQPQHF. DNA for the CDR3: TGTGCCAGCAGTTCGGGACACGGCCATCAGCCCCAGCATTTT.

This clonotype was found many times. The chain uses TRBV6-2 or TRBV6-3 and TRBJ2-7; 9 nucleotides line up with TRBD2. V lost 6 bases, J lost 1 base, and 7 bases stayed unmatched. CDR3 length: 15 amino acids. CDR1 is MNHEY, CDR2 SVGEGT, per germline. CDR3 in DNA: TGTGCCAGCAGGGCGACTAGCGGTACTTCCTACGAGCAGTACGTC. Its translation: CASRATSGTSYEQYV.

This clonotype occurred many times. The chain is built from TRBV20-1 and TRBJ1-4; possible D gene TRBD1, 6 bases. There are 14 residues in the CDR3. Looked up from germline, CDR1 is DFQATT and CDR2 is SNEGSKA (reference sequence). Trimming pared 1 base from V and 4 bases from J, leaving 10 bases between. In nucleotides, the CDR3 is TGCAGTGCTAGAGCGGGGGGGCTTAATGAAAAACTGTTTTTT. This gives the protein CSARAGGLNEKLFF.

V and J are TRBV29-1 and TRBJ2-1; 12 bases map to TRBD2. Germline lookup yields CDR1 SQVTM and CDR2 ANQGSEA. The CDR3 spans 15 residues. V lost 4 bases, J lost 5 bases, and 6 bases stayed unmatched. In nucleotides, the CDR3 is TGCAGCGTTGGGTTGCGACTAGCGGGGGACAATGAGCAGTTCTTC. Translated: CSVGLRLAGDNEQFF.

This clonotype was counted between two and nine times. The chain combines TRBV18 with TRBJ1-6, with 9 bases lining up with TRBD1. Per germline, CDR1 KGHSH and CDR2 LQKENI. This CDR3 has 14 residues. Trimming removed 8 bases from V and 2 bases from J; junction bases left unmatched: 1. The CDR3 protein is CASTGGAYNSPLHF. CDR3 bases: TGTGCCAGCACAGGGGGCGCCTATAATTCACCCCTCCACTTT.

This clonotype was detected many times. This sequence joins TRBV6-4 and TRBJ2-3, with 11 positions matching TRBD2. The CDR3 is 14 amino acids. Unmatched junction bases numbered 4, after V lost 3 bases and J lost 8 bases. The germline V gene has CDR1 MRHNA and CDR2 SNTAGT. CDR3 amino acids: CASSDLAGGATQYF. Here the CDR3 DNA reads TGTGCCAGCAGTGATCTAGCGGGAGGTGCTACGCAGTATTTT.

This clonotype has ten or more counts. The chain is built from TRBV9 and TRBJ1-2; D is uncertain. The CDR3 extends over 15 amino acids. Trimming took 0 bases from V and 0 from J, leaving 9 bases between them. CDR1 is SGDLS and CDR2 is YYNGEE in the germline V gene. As DNA, the CDR3 is TGTGCCAGCAGCGTAGAAGGGAACACTAACTATGGCTACACCTTC. Amino acid sequence: CASSVEGNTNYGYTF. Together with reference TRBV9 and TRBJ1-2, the CDR3 gives the full variable domain: DSGVTQTPKHLITATGQRVTLRCSPRSGDLSVYWYQQSLDQGLQFLIQYYNGEERAKGNILERFSAQQFPDLHSELNLSSLELGDSALYFCASSVEGNTNYGYTFGSGTRLTVV.

This clonotype appeared many times. The V call is TRBV3-1, the J call TRBJ2-2; perhaps TRBD1 as D (5 bases). Germline CDR1 reads LGHDT; CDR2 reads YNNKEL (reference sequence). Trimming cost V 4 bases and J 4 bases, with 10 bases left between them. CDR3 length: 14 amino acids. The CDR3 coding sequence is TGTGCCAGCAGCCCCGGACATTCCACCGGGGAGCTGTTTTTT. Translation gives CASSPGHSTGELFF.